Below are 24 T cell receptor beta chains sequenced from a single sample in a study of T cells in Graves' hyperthyroidism and ophthalmopathy. TCR beta CDR3 regions were amplified from RNA transcripts. Carried out on the TCR CDR3, a first-round RT-PCR used the HTBI primer set. One entry per CDR3 protein results from TCRdb running MiXCR on the multiplex PCR reads. The sample has 200,000 to 250,000 distinct CDR3 sequences, approximately 20% seen once. Material: blood. The receptors here all came from a man aged 40-49 years with Graves' hyperthyroidism.

The CDR3 protein is CASNPAPGLAGGQDTQYF. CDR3 DNA: TGTGCCAGCAATCCAGCCCCGGGACTAGCGGGGGGGCAAGATACGCAGTATTTT. The chain combines TRBV7-2 with TRBJ2-3; TRBD2 aligns across 16 bases. The CDR3 is 18 residues long. Germline CDR1 SGHTA, CDR2 FQGNSA. The ends lost 7 bases at V and 5 bases at J; junction bases unmatched: 12. The variable domain in full, completed from reference TRBV7-2 and TRBJ2-3, reads GAGVSQSPSNKVTEKGKDVELRCDPISGHTALYWYRQSLGQGLEFLIYFQGNSAPDKSGLPSDRFSAERTGGSVSTLTIQRTQQEDSAVYLCASNPAPGLAGGQDTQYFGPGTRLTVL.

This clonotype was counted once. The V and J genes are TRBV20-1 and TRBJ2-3; 11 nucleotides line up with TRBD2. Germline V gives CDR1 DFQATT, CDR2 SNEGSKA (reference sequence). V shed 7 bases and J 6 bases; nucleotides not matched to a gene: 6. CDR3 length: 13 amino acids. Here the CDR3 reads CSGLAGGTDTQYF. The CDR3, as DNA: TGCAGTGGCCTAGCGGGGGGAACGGATACGCAGTATTTT.

This clonotype was observed at least ten times. This chain joins TRBV2 and TRBJ2-7; 7 positions match TRBD1. There are 14 residues in the CDR3. The J segment lost 2 bases and the V segment lost 11 bases, leaving 12 bases of the junction unmatched. From germline, CDR1 is SNHLY and CDR2 FYNNEI. The CDR3 region has the DNA TGTGCCCTTATTGAACGACAGGGAGCCTACGAGCAGTACTTC. Protein sequence: CALIERQGAYEQYF.

At least ten counts were recorded for this clonotype. The chain uses TRBV28 and TRBJ2-1; no clear D. CDR3 length equals 12 residues. Looked up from germline, CDR1 is MDHEN and CDR2 is SYDVKM. Trimming removed 6 bases from V and 8 bases from J, with 11 bases in between. The CDR3 reads CASSKTSDEQFF. Written as DNA, the CDR3 is TGTGCCAGCAGCAAGACAAGCGATGAGCAGTTCTTC. Supplemented by reference TRBV28 and TRBJ2-1, the full variable domain reads DVKVTQSSRYLVKRTGEKVFLECVQDMDHENMFWYRQDPGLGLRLIYFSYDVKMKEKGDIPEGYSVSREKKERFSLILESASTNQTSMYLCASSKTSDEQFFGPGTRLTVL.

The chain recombines TRBV2 with TRBJ2-5; possibly TRBD1 or TRBD2 for D (7 bases each). V gave up 7 bases and J gave up 5 bases, with 17 bases separating them. The length of the CDR3 is 14 residues. Per the germline V gene, CDR1 is SNHLY and CDR2 is FYNNEI. The CDR3 bases are TGTGCCAGCAACCGGGGAGGGGGCAGGGAGACCCAGTACTTC. Its protein product is CASNRGGGRETQYF.

This clonotype has at least ten counts. The V and J genes are TRBV6-5 and TRBJ1-2; D gene unclear. The V gene's germline CDR1 is MNHEY and CDR2 SVGAGI. V shed 0 bases and J shed 0 bases, with 8 bases lying between them. The CDR3 extends over 15 amino acids. The CDR3 bases are TGTGCCAGCAGTTACTCGGCAGTAGCTAACTATGGCTACACCTTC. Its translation is CASSYSAVANYGYTF.

This clonotype showed up many times. V gene TRBV19 combines with J gene TRBJ2-1; maybe TRBD1 (6 bases). Between the trimmed V and J ends, which lost 4 bases and 0 bases, there was a span of 10 bases. This CDR3 region has 15 residues. Germline CDR1 LNHDA, CDR2 SQIVND (reference sequence). In DNA form, the CDR3 reads TGTGCCAGTAGTACGACAGGAAACTCCTACAATGAGCAGTTCTTC. Residues: CASSTTGNSYNEQFF.

In this sample, this clonotype turned up many times. The J gene is TRBJ2-5, the V gene TRBV7-9; D is unresolved. This CDR3 spans 15 amino acids. V lost 5 bases and J 5 bases, leaving 18 bases between the germline ends. Germline V lookup: CDR1 SEHNR, CDR2 FQNEAQ (reference sequence). The CDR3 protein is CASSPLDLHVETQYF. The CDR3 nucleotides are TGTGCCAGCAGCCCACTTGACCTTCACGTCGAGACCCAGTACTTC. The full variable domain, completed using reference TRBV7-9 and TRBJ2-5, is DTGVSQNPRHKITKRGQNVTFRCDPISEHNRLYWYRQTLGQGPEFLTYFQNEAQLEKSRLLSDRFSAERPKGSFSTLEIQRTEQGDSAMYLCASSPLDLHVETQYFGPGTRLLVL.

Note on this clonotype: A much larger clone sits a single nucleotide away, making a read error possible. This chain joins TRBV3-1 and TRBJ2-3, with a possible D match to TRBD1 (6 bases). V gave up 10 bases and J gave up 4 bases, with 15 bases separating them. CDR1 and CDR2 (germline): LGHDT, YNNKEL (reference sequence). The CDR3 loop spans 13 amino acids. The CDR3 DNA reads TGTGCCATCAGTCTCGAGGGGGCAGATACGCAGTATTTT. Translating it yields CAISLEGADTQYF.

This clonotype was seen a single time. A much larger clone sits a single nucleotide away, making a read error possible. The rearrangement uses TRBV7-9 and TRBJ2-1; TRBD1 agrees at 10 bases. Per the germline V gene, CDR1 is SEHNR and CDR2 is FQNEAQ (reference sequence). With V trimmed by 6 bases and J by 6 bases, 8 bases remained unmatched. The CDR3 covers 15 residues. Here the CDR3 reads CASSPGTGDCNEQFF. CDR3 DNA: TGTGCCAGCAGTCCCGGGACAGGGGACTGCAATGAGCAGTTCTTC.

This clonotype was counted ten times or more. The chain has TRBV5-1 and TRBJ2-7; 8 nucleotides match TRBD1. This CDR3 comprises 14 residues. The germline V gene encodes CDR1 SGHRS and CDR2 YFSETQ. Germline trimming cut 2 bases from V and 5 bases from J; bases unmatched to any gene: 6. DNA for the CDR3: TGCGCCAGCAGCTTAGAACAGGGGGACCACGAGCAGTACTTC. This codes for CASSLEQGDHEQYF. Combining the CDR3 with reference TRBV5-1 and TRBJ2-7 gives the whole variable domain KAGVTQTPRYLIKTRGQQVTLSCSPISGHRSVSWYQQTPGQGLQFLFEYFSETQRNKGNFPGRFSGRQFSNSRSEMNVSTLELGDSALYLCASSLEQGDHEQYFGPGTRLTVT.

This clonotype came up once. The chain is built from TRBV19 and TRBJ2-5, with 8 bases lining up with TRBD1. The J segment lost 6 bases and the V segment lost 2 bases, leaving 5 bases of the junction unmatched. This CDR3 has 14 residues. The germline CDR1 and CDR2 sequences are LNHDA and SQIVND (reference sequence). CDR3 region: CASSIQGAEKTQYF. CDR3 DNA sequence: TGTGCCAGTAGTATACAGGGGGCTGAGAAGACCCAGTACTTC. The whole variable domain, remainder taken from reference TRBV19 and TRBJ2-5, is DGGITQSPKYLFRKEGQNVTLSCEQNLNHDAMYWYRQDPGQGLRLIYYSQIVNDFQKGDIAEGYSVSREKKESFPLTVTSAQKNPTAFYLCASSIQGAEKTQYFGPGTRLLVL.

There are a few counts of this clonotype. The chain employs TRBV6-2 or TRBV6-3 and TRBJ1-5; unclear D gene. CDR1 and CDR2 (germline): MNHEY, SVGEGT. This CDR3 has 13 amino acids. V was cut by 7 bases and J by 4 bases, with 11 bases left in between. CDR3 residues: CASTWTHNQPQHF. The CDR3 DNA sequence: TGTGCCAGCACCTGGACCCATAATCAGCCCCAGCATTTT.

This clonotype was found many times. The V and J genes are TRBV19 and TRBJ2-1, with 7 bases lining up with TRBD2. CDR1 is LNHDA, CDR2 SQIVND, per germline (reference sequence). The junction had 7 bases not matched to a gene; V was cut back by 1 base and J by 4 bases. The length of the CDR3 is 16 residues. CDR3 in DNA: TGTGCCAGTAGTATAGTGGGGCGGGGGAGGTACAATGAGCAGTTCTTC. It translates to CASSIVGRGRYNEQFF.

Many counts were recorded for this clonotype. The chain joins TRBV5-1 to TRBJ2-1; D remains ambiguous. CDR3 length: 16 residues. V was pared by 4 bases and J by 3 bases, with 17 bases between. From germline, CDR1 is SGHRS and CDR2 YFSETQ. The CDR3 sequence is CASSGDNGRLYNEQFF. CDR3 nucleotide sequence: TGCGCCAGCAGCGGGGATAATGGACGGCTCTACAATGAGCAGTTCTTC.

The gene calls are TRBV20-1 and TRBJ2-7; D may be TRBD2 (7 bases). V was trimmed by 4 bases and J by 5 bases, leaving 18 bases between them. The V gene's germline CDR1 is DFQATT and CDR2 SNEGSKA (reference sequence). The CDR3 is 14 residues long. The CDR3 DNA sequence: TGCAGTGCTAAGGGGGGGTCAGCGAGGGACGAGCAGTACTTC. The encoded protein is CSAKGGSARDEQYF.

This clonotype was counted only a few times. In nucleotides, the CDR3 is TGCGCCAGCAGCCAGGGACAGGGGATTAAGACCCAGTACTTC. This sequence encodes CASSQGQGIKTQYF. V and J are TRBV4-1 and TRBJ2-5; 10 bases fit TRBD1. Germline loops: CDR1 MGHRA, CDR2 YSYEKL. The CDR3 runs 14 residues. The trim removed 3 bases at V and 6 bases at J, leaving 4 bases unmatched.

The chain employs TRBV2 and TRBJ2-1, with TRBD1 identical over 10 bases. The trim removed 8 bases at V and 6 bases at J, leaving 7 bases unmatched. The germline V gene encodes CDR1 SNHLY and CDR2 FYNNEI. The CDR3 is 14 residues long. CDR3 region: CASRDRGMVNEQFF. The CDR3 DNA sequence: TGTGCCAGCCGGGACAGGGGTATGGTCAATGAGCAGTTCTTC.

This clonotype occurred many times. This chain joins TRBV3-1 and TRBJ2-1, with TRBD1 identical over 9 bases. The CDR3 sequence is 15 residues long. V lost 3 bases and J lost 7; bases outside the gene matches: 7. Germline CDR1 LGHDT, CDR2 YNNKEL (reference sequence). The CDR3 region has the DNA TGTGCCAGCAGCCACCGGGACAGGGTGGTGAATGAGCAGTTCTTC. This codes for CASSHRDRVVNEQFF.

Many counts were recorded for this clonotype. The chain uses TRBV28 and TRBJ2-7; 9 bases map to TRBD1. The V and J ends lost 7 bases and 5 bases, in that order; junction bases with no gene match: 9. Germline values: CDR1 MDHEN, CDR2 SYDVKM. The CDR3 length is 14 residues. Here the CDR3 reads CASNWDREENEQYF. CDR3 in DNA: TGTGCCAGCAATTGGGACAGGGAGGAAAACGAGCAGTACTTC.

This clonotype was seen many times. V and J are TRBV11-1 and TRBJ2-1; tentative D call: TRBD1 (6 bases). Germline CDR1 reads SGHAT; CDR2 reads FQDESV (reference sequence). V lost 5 bases and J lost 7, with 9 bases in between. The CDR3 contains 12 residues. CDR3: CASSLQGNEQFF. The CDR3 bases are TGTGCCAGCAGCCTACAGGGAAATGAGCAGTTCTTC. Combining the CDR3 with reference TRBV11-1 and TRBJ2-1 gives the whole variable domain EAEVAQSPRYKITEKSQAVAFWCDPISGHATLYWYRQILGQGPELLVQFQDESVVDDSQLPKDRFSAERLKGVDSTLKIQPAELGDSAMYLCASSLQGNEQFFGPGTRLTVL.

This clonotype was detected only a few times. The chain couples TRBV27 to TRBJ2-7; TRBD1 aligns across 9 bases. The V gene's germline CDR1 is MNHEY and CDR2 SMNVEV (reference sequence). Trimming took 6 bases from V and 6 from J; bases not matched to a gene: 9. The CDR3 extends over 14 amino acids. CDR3 DNA: TGTGCCAGCAGCCGCCGGGACAGGGTAAGCGAGCAGTACTTC. This gives the protein CASSRRDRVSEQYF.

This clonotype was found many times. This chain uses TRBV7-8 with TRBJ1-6; D perhaps matches TRBD1 (5 bases). This CDR3 spans 14 amino acids. Deletions cut 1 base from V and 8 bases from J, with 9 bases between. Germline loops: CDR1 SGHVS, CDR2 FQNEAQ. CDR3 region: CASSLGWGDSPLHF. In nucleotides, the CDR3 is TGTGCCAGCAGCTTAGGGTGGGGGGATTCACCCCTCCACTTT.

The chain links TRBV27 to TRBJ2-3; D possibly corresponds to TRBD2 (6 bases). The CDR3 is made up of 16 amino acids. CDR1 is MNHEY, CDR2 SMNVEV, per germline (reference sequence). The V end lost 5 bases, the J end lost 0 bases, and 15 bases lay between the germline ends. The CDR3 region is CASSPRRGASTDTQYF. The CDR3 DNA reads as TGTGCCAGCAGTCCGCGGCGGGGAGCTAGCACAGATACGCAGTATTTT.